This T cell receptor (beta chain) was captured in a study of OX40 agonist ivuxolimab in advanced cancers. Regarding the research as a whole: The costimulatory receptor OX40 (CD134) was targeted by ivuxolimab, a fully human IgG2 agonistic monoclonal antibody. Intravenous ivuxolimab was administered to patients every 2 weeks at six dose levels: 0.01, 0.1, 0.3, 1.5, 3 and 10 mg/kg. Of the approximately 50 patients in dose escalation, about 19 had hepatocellular carcinoma, about 15 had melanoma, 9 had renal cell carcinoma and 9 had head and neck cancer. The dose-escalation cohort was around 84% male with a mean age of roughly 62 years, ranging from roughly 20 to 80. Patients were allowed to have had prior anti-PD-1, anti-PD-L1 or anti-CTLA-4 therapy, and less than 45% of the dose-escalation patients had previously received checkpoint inhibitors. Three dose-escalation patients achieved partial responses, one with hepatocellular carcinoma and two with cutaneous melanoma. Peripheral TCRbeta sequencing aimed to test whether ivuxolimab altered TCR sequence diversity and caused clonal T-cell expansion. The paper covers the monotherapy dose-escalation part of the phase I ivuxolimab trial, which included N ≈ 57 patients.

To note about this clone: Its cognate antigen has yet to be identified. No much larger clone is present one base from it, and per-base qualities are unavailable.

From the cysteine up to the phenylalanine, the CDR3 has a length of 13 residues. Here the CDR3 DNA is all that survives: 39 bases in frame from base 1. V and J are truncated by 3 bases and 4 bases respectively, leaving an intervening sequence of 11 bases. In the germline V gene (reference sequence), CDR1 corresponds to SGHNT and CDR2 to YYREEE. On the study overall, not on this receptor specifically: Clonal expansion of both CD4+ and CD8+ blood T cells was observed from baseline to week 6 at doses 0.1 to 3.0 mg/kg. After ivuxolimab, CD8+ T cells had more expanded clones than CD4+ T cells on average. Partial responders in the 0.1-3.0 mg/kg groups had among the lowest normalized peripheral clonal expansion, especially among CD8+ T cells. The antigen specificity of the clonally expanded peripheral T cells was not determined. Low levels of normalized T-cell clonal expansion were also seen in some patients who did not respond.

For sequencing of the TCRbeta CDR3 region, genomic DNA was extracted from the sorted cells. The immunoSEQ Assay was used for sequencing of TCRbeta CDR3 regions. TCRdb's version of the immuneACCESS table is confined to in-frame rearrangements and falls short of the full clone set. An unresolved V gene accounts for under half of the shortfall where checked; the remainder is of unknown origin. For this sample there are more than 45,000 clones; about 85% appear just once. In total, the top ten clones hold roughly 1.2% of the sample. Patients with autoimmune disease history or receiving systemic immunosuppression were excluded from the trial. Peripheral blood for TCR sequencing was collected from all dose cohorts at baseline, on cycle 4 day 1, and on cycle 7 day 1. The samples were taken from a phase I, first-in-human, multicenter, open-label dose-escalation trial of ivuxolimab. Adults with locally advanced or metastatic melanoma, renal cell, hepatocellular, or head and neck squamous cell carcinoma were enrolled in the trial. Before TCR sequencing, CD4+ T cells and CD8+ T cells were sorted from peripheral blood as separate populations.

This specimen consisted of CD4+ or CD8+ T cells sorted from blood, obtained in a trial of the OX40 agonist ivuxolimab. The sequence joins TRBV5-4 to TRBJ2-7; the D gene is not confidently resolved. The TCR comes from an adult with an advanced solid tumor such as melanoma, head and neck, liver or kidney cancer. The bases are TGTGCCAGCAGCTCCCAGACTGGATACGAGCAGTACTTC. The translation is CASSSQTGYEQYF.